The 6 T cell receptor beta chains presented below share a single source sample, sequenced in a study of identical twins. In TCRdb, the 5' RACE reads were re-called with MiXCR into one record per CDR3 protein. The repertoire holds 1.5 million to 2 million distinct CDR3 sequences, with about 32% as singletons. The material sequenced was cord blood. These receptors were obtained from a newborn girl in good health.

This clonotype was recorded once. The V gene is TRBV18, the J gene TRBJ2-1; 9 bases map to TRBD2. Germline-derived CDR1 and CDR2 are KGHSH and LQKENI. V shed 4 bases and J 5 bases; nucleotides not matched to a gene: 6. This CDR3 is 15 amino acids long. Written as DNA, the CDR3 is TGTGCCAGCTCACTAGGACTAGCGTACGACAATGAGCAGTTCTTC. It specifies CASSLGLAYDNEQFF.

In its sample, this clonotype was seen a few times. V is TRBV6-4 and J is TRBJ2-1, with TRBD2 matching over 11 bases. This CDR3 is 15 amino acids long. Germline assignment: CDR1 MRHNA and CDR2 SNTAGT. Losses at the gene ends were 1 base for V and 10 bases for J; bases not matched to a gene: 6. The CDR3 is CASSDWPSGRKEQFF. CDR3 coding DNA: TGTGCCAGCAGTGACTGGCCTAGCGGGAGGAAGGAGCAGTTCTTC.

The chain carries TRBV20-1 and TRBJ2-7; tentative D call: TRBD1 (6 bases). Germline CDR1 DFQATT, CDR2 SNEGSKA (reference sequence). The CDR3 has 15 residues. The ends were cut back, 0 bases at V and 3 bases at J, with 15 bases in the middle. The CDR3 sequence is CSARDEGTIHYEQYF. The CDR3 DNA follows: TGCAGTGCTAGAGATGAGGGGACAATTCACTACGAGCAGTACTTC.

This clonotype was found a few times. The V gene is TRBV3-1, the J gene TRBJ2-1; 12 bases fit TRBD2. This CDR3 is 17 amino acids long. V shed 4 bases and J 10 bases; nucleotides not matched to a gene: 14. CDR1 and CDR2 from the germline V gene are LGHDT and YNNKEL (reference sequence). The CDR3 reads CASSLKVTSGRTYEQFF. In nucleotides, the CDR3 is TGTGCCAGCAGCCTTAAAGTAACTAGCGGGAGGACGTACGAGCAGTTCTTC.

The J gene is TRBJ2-1, the V gene TRBV20-1, with 8 positions matching TRBD2. With V trimmed by 1 base and J by 4 bases, 12 bases remained unmatched. Germline assignment: CDR1 DFQATT and CDR2 SNEGSKA (reference sequence). The CDR3 loop spans 17 amino acids. The CDR3 loop reads CSARGLAGPRRYNEQFF. The CDR3 DNA follows: TGCAGTGCTAGAGGGTTAGCGGGGCCAAGAAGGTACAATGAGCAGTTCTTC.

To note about this clonotype: A read error may account for a junction end that differs from germline. The chain is built from TRBV12-3 or TRBV12-4 and TRBJ2-1; 8 bases are a match to TRBD2. CDR3 length equals 14 residues. The chain's CDR3 is CASRSGREYNGQFF. The DNA of the CDR3 is TGTGCCAGCAGGAGCGGGAGAGAATACAATGGGCAGTTCTTC.